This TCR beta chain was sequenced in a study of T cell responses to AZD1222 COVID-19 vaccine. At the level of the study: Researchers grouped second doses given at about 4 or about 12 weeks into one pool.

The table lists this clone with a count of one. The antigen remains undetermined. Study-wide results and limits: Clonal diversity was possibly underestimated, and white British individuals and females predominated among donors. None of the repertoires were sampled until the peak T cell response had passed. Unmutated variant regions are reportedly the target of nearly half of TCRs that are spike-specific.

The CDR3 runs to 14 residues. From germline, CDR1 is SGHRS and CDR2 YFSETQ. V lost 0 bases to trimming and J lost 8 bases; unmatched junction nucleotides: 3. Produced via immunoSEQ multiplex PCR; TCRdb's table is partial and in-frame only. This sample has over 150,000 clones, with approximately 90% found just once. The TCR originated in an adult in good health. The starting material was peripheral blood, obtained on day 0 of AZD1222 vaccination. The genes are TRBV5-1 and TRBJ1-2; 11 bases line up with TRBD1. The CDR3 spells CASSLGTGGAGYTF. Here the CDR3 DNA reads TGCGCCAGCAGCTTGGGGACAGGGGGCGCAGGCTACACCTTC.